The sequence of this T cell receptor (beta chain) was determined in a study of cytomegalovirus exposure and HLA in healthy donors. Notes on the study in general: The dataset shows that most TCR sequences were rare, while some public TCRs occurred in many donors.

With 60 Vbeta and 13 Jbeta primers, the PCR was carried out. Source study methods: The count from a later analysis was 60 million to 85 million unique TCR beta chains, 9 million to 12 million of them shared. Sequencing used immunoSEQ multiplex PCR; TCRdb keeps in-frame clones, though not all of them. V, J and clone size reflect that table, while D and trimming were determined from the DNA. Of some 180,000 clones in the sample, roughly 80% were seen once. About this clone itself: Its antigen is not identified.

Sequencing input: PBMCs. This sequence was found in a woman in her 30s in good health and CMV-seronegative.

CDR3 sequence: CASSQAGPDAGNTIYF. CDR3 coding DNA: TGCGCCAGCAGCCAGGCGGGACCCGACGCTGGAAACACCATATATTTT. V is TRBV4-1 and J is TRBJ1-3, with a weak D call TRBD1 (5 bases). The CDR3 contains 16 residues. The V and J ends lost 3 bases and 2 bases respectively, with 14 bases between them. The germline gives CDR1 MGHRA, CDR2 YSYEKL.